This paragraph covers one T cell receptor (beta chain) sequence. This specimen belongs to a study of technical replicates of blood from a handful of donors. Profiling relied on immunoSEQ multiplex PCR, and the TCRdb table lists in-frame clones only, not all of them. Among over 70,000 clones listed, around 97% were seen once. Looked up from germline, CDR1 is MNHEY and CDR2 is SVGAGI. V lost 6 bases and J 3 bases, leaving 18 bases between the germline ends. This CDR3 contains 15 residues. The receptor was isolated from a human donor in good health. The specimen was T cells isolated from PBMCs. V gene TRBV6-5 combines with J gene TRBJ2-7, with D possibly being TRBD2 (5 bases). CDR3 sequence reads: CASSPKGTGNYEQYF. The CDR3 bases are TGTGCCAGCAGCCCGAAGGGAACGGGGAACTACGAGCAGTACTTC.